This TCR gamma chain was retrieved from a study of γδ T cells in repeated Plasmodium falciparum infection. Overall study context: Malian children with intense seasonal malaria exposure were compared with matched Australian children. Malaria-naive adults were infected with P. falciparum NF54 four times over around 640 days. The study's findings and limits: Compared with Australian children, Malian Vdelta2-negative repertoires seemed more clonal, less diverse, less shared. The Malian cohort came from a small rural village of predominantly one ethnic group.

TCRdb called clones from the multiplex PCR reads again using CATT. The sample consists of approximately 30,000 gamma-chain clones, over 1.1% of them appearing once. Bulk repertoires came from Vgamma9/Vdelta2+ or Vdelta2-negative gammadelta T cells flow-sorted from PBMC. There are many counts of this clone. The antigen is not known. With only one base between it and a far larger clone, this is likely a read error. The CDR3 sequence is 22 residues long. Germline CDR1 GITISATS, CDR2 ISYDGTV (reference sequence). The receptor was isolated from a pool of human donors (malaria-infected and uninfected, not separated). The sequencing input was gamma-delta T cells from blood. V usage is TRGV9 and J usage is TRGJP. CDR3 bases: TGTGCCTTGTGGGGGGTGCAGGCAACCATCCAGAAACAAGAGTTGGGCAAAAAAATCAAGGTATTT. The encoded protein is CALWGVQATIQKQELGKKIKVF.